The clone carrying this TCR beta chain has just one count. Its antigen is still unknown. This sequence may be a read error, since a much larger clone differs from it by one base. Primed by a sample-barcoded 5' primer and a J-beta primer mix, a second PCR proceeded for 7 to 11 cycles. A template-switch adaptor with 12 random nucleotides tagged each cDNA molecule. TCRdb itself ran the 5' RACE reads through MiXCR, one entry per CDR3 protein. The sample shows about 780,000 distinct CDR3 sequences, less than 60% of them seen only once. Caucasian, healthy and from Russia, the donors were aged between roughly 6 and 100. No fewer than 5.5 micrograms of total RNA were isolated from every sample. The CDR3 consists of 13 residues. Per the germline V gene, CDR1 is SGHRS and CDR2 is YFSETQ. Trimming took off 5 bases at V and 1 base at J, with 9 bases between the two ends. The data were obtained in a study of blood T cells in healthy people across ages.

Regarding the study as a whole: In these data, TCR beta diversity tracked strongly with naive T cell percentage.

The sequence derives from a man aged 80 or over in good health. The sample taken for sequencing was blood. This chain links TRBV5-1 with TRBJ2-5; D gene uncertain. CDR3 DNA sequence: TGCGCCAGCAGGAGGATCCCCCAAGAGACCCAGTACTTC. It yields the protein CASRRIPQETQYF.